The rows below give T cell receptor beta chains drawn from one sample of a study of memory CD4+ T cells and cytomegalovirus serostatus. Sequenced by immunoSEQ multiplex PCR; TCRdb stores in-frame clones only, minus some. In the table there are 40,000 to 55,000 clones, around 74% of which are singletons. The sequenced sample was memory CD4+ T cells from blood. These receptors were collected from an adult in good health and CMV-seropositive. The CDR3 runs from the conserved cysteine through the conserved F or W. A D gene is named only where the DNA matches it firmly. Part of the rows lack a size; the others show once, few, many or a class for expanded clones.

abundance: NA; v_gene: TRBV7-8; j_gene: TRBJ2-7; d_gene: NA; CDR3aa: CASSLLLSGEQYF; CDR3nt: TGTGCCAGCAGCTTACTTCTAAGTGGCGAGCAGTACTTC
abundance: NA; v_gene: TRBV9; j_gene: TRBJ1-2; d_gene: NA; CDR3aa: CASSVDARFRTYGYTF; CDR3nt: TGTGCCAGCAGCGTAGATGCCAGATTTAGAACCTATGGCTACACCTTC
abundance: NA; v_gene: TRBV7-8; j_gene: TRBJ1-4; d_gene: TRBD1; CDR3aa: CASSLGTGLTEKLFF; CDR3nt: TGTGCCAGCAGCTTAGGGACAGGGCTTACTGAAAAACTGTTTTTT
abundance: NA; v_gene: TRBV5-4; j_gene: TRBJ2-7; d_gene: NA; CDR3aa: CASSSLRGPAYEQYF; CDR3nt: TGTGCCAGCAGCTCCTTGCGGGGGCCCGCCTACGAGCAGTACTTC
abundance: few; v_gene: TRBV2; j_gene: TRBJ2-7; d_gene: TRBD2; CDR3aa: CASSPRTSGGNEQYF; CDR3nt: TGTGCCAGCAGTCCACGGACTAGCGGGGGCAACGAGCAGTACTTC
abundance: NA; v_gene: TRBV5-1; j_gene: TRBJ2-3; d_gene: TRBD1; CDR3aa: CASSGSGTGTTDTQYF; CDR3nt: TGCGCCAGCAGCGGCTCCGGGACAGGGACCACAGATACGCAGTATTTT
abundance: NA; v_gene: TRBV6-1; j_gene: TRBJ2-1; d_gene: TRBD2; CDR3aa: CASSAGLADNEQFF; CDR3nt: TGTGCCAGCAGTGCGGGACTAGCCGACAATGAGCAGTTCTTC
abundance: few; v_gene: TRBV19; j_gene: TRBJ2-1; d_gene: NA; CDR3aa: CASSIGGPVLNNEQFF; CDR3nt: TGTGCCAGTAGTATCGGGGGCCCCGTTCTCAACAATGAGCAGTTCTTC
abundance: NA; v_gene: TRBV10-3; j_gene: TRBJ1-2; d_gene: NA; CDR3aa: CAISVGASGGVYGYTF; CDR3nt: TGTGCCATCAGTGTAGGTGCCAGCGGGGGGGTCTATGGCTACACCTTC
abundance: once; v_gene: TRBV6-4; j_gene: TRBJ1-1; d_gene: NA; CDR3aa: CASSELPQVGDAFF; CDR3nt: TGTGCCAGCAGTGAACTCCCGCAGGTCGGCGACGCTTTCTTT
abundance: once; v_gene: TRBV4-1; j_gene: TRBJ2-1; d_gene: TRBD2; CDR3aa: CASRQLGTSGGANEQFF; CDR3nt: TGCGCCAGCAGACAACTGGGAACTAGCGGGGGGGCCAATGAGCAGTTCTTC
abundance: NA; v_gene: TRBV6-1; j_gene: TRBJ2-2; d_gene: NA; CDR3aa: CASILGAYLPGELFF; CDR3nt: NA
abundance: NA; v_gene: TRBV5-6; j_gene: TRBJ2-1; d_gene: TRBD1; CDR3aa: CASSTTTLRKGADEQFF; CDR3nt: TGTGCCAGCAGCACGACTACCCTGAGGAAGGGGGCTGATGAGCAGTTCTTC
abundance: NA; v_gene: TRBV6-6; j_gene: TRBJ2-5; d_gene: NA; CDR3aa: CASSYPPGRSGETQYF; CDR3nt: TGTGCCAGCAGTTACCCCCCAGGGCGAAGCGGAGAGACCCAGTACTTC
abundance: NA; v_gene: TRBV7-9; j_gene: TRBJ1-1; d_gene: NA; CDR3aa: CASSPQLVNTEAFF; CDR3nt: TGTGCCAGCAGCCCTCAGCTGGTGAACACTGAAGCTTTCTTT
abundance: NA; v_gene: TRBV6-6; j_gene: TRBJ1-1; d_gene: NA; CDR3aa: CASNPSVRTEAFF; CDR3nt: TGTGCCAGCAATCCTTCCGTTCGCACTGAAGCTTTCTTT
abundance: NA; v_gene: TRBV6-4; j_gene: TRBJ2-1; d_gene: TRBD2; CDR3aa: CASSETSGDEQFF; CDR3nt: TGTGCCAGCAGTGAAACTAGCGGCGATGAGCAGTTCTTC
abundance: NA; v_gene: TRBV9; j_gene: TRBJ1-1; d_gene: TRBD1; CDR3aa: CASSARGQTEAFF; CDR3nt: TGTGCCAGCTCTGCCAGGGGGCAGACTGAAGCTTTCTTT
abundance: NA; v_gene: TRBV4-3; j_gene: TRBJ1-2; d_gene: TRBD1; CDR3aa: CASSQPGQGDGYTF; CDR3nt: TGCGCCAGCAGCCAACCGGGACAGGGGGATGGCTACACCTTC
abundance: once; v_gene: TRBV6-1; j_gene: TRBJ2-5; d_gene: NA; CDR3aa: CASSETRLYQETQYF; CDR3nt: TGTGCCAGCAGTGAAACTAGACTTTACCAAGAGACCCAGTACTTC
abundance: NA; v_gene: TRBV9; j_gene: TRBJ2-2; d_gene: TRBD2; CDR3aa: CASSPPAGGLAGELFF; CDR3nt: TGTGCCAGCAGCCCTCCTGCGGGGGGGCTAGCCGGGGAGCTGTTTTTT
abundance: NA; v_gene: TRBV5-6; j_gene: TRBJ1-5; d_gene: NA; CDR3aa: CASSLSGYSNQPQHF; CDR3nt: TGTGCCAGCAGCTTGTCGGGGTATAGCAATCAGCCCCAGCATTTT
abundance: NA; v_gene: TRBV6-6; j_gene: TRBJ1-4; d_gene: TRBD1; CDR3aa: CASSRGQTNEKLFF; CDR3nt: TGTGCCAGCAGTCGGGGACAGACTAATGAAAAACTGTTTTTT
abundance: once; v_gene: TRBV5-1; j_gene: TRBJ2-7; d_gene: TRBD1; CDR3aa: CASSLNGQGDEQYF; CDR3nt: TGCGCCAGCAGCCTAAACGGACAGGGCGACGAGCAGTACTTC
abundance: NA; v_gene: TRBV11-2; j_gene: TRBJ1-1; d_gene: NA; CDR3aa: CASSLSGTEAFF; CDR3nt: TGTGCCAGCAGCTTATCTGGCACTGAAGCTTTCTTT
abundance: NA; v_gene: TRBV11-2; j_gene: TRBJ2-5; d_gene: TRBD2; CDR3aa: CASSLGLADDQQETQYF; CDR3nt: TGTGCCAGCAGCCTGGGACTAGCGGACGACCAACAAGAGACCCAGTACTTC
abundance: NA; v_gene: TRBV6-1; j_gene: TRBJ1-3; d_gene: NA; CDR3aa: CASSDGGPGWSTIYF; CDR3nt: TGTGCCAGCAGTGACGGCGGGCCTGGCTGGAGCACCATATATTTT
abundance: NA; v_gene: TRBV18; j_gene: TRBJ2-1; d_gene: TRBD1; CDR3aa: CASSPGDSVLPNEQFF; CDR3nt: TGTGCCAGCTCACCAGGGGACAGCGTCCTCCCCAATGAGCAGTTCTTC
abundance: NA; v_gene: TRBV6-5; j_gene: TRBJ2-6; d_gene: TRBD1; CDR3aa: CASRDRGSGANVLTF; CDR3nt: TGTGCCAGCAGGGACAGGGGGTCGGGGGCCAACGTCCTGACTTTC
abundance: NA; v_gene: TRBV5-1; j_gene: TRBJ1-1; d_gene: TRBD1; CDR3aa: CASSFEGAANTEAFF; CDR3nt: TGCGCCAGCAGCTTCGAGGGGGCTGCCAACACTGAAGCTTTCTTT
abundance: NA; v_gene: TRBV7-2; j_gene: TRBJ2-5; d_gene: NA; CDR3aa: CASSVSRGQETQYF; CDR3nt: TGTGCCAGCAGCGTTTCCCGGGGGCAGGAGACCCAGTACTTC
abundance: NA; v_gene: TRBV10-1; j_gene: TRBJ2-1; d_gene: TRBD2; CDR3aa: CASSVAGGIINEQFF; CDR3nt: TGCGCCAGCAGTGTGGCGGGGGGGATCATCAATGAGCAGTTCTTC
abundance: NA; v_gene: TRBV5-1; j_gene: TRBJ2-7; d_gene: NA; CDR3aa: CASSPDPDSYEQYF; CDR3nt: TGCGCCAGCAGCCCGGACCCGGACTCCTACGAGCAGTACTTC
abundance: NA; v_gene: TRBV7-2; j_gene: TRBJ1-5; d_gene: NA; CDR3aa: CASSLPEQPQHF; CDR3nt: TGTGCCAGCAGCTTGCCGGAACAGCCCCAGCATTTT
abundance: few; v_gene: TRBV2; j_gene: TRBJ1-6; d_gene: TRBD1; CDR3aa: CASRGNRGPLHF; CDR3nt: TGTGCCAGCAGGGGGAACAGGGGACCCCTCCACTTT
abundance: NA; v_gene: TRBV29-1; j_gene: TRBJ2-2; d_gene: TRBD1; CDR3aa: CSVEDGTGGTGELFF; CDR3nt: TGCAGCGTTGAAGACGGGACAGGGGGCACCGGGGAGCTGTTTTTT
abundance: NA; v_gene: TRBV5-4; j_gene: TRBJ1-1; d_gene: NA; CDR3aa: CASSRSGRAEAFF; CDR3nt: TGTGCCAGCAGCCGATCAGGGAGGGCTGAAGCTTTCTTT
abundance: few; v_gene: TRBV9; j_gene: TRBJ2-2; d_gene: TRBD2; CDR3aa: CASSRGTSGDNTGELFF; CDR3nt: TGTGCCAGCAGCCGAGGGACTAGCGGGGATAACACCGGGGAGCTGTTTTTT
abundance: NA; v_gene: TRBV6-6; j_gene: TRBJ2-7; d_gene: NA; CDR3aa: CASSYMGQGPSDEQYF; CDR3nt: TGTGCCAGCAGTTACATGGGCCAGGGACCTTCCGACGAGCAGTACTTC
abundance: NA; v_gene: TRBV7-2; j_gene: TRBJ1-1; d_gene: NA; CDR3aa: CASSVAPSAPEAFF; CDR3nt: TGTGCCAGCAGCGTAGCGCCATCGGCCCCTGAAGCTTTCTTT
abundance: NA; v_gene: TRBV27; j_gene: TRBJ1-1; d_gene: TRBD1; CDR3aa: CASRPGQGASEAFF; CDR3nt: TGTGCCAGCAGGCCGGGACAGGGGGCATCTGAAGCTTTCTTT
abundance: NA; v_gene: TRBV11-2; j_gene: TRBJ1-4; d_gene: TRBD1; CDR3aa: CASSEHLGTGGEKLFF; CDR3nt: TGTGCCAGCAGCGAGCACCTTGGGACAGGGGGGGAAAAACTGTTTTTT
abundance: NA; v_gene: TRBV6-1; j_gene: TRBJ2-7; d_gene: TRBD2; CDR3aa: CASSPAGSYEQYF; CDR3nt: TGTGCCAGCAGTCCAGCGGGGTCCTACGAGCAGTACTTC
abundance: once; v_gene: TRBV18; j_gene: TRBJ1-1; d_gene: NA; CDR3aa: CASSPVMIPGRREAFF; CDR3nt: TGTGCCAGCTCACCGGTTATGATTCCAGGCCGTAGAGAAGCTTTCTTT
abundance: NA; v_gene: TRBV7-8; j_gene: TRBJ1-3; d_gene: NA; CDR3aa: CASSLVGPGNTIYF; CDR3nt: TGTGCCAGCAGCTTAGTAGGGCCTGGAAACACCATATATTTT
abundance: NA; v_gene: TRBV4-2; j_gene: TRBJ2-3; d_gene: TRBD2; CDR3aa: CASSQDRGGAFSTDTQYF; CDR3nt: TGTGCCAGCAGCCAAGACCGCGGGGGGGCATTTTCAACAGATACGCAGTATTTT
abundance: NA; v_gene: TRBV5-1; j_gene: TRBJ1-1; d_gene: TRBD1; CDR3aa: CASSLVTGGMNTEAFF; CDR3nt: TGCGCCAGCAGCTTGGTCACAGGGGGTATGAACACTGAAGCTTTCTTT
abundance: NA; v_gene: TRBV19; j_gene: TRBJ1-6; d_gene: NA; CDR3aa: CASSIGAGADNSPLHF; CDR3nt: TGTGCCAGTAGTATAGGGGCAGGCGCGGATAATTCACCCCTCCACTTT
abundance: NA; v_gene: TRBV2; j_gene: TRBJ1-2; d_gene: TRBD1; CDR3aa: CAGETGEEGYAF; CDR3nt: TGTGCCGGAGAAACAGGGGAGGAAGGCTACGCCTTC
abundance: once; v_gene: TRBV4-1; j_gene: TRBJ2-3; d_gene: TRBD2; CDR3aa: CASSPGLAGTDTQYF; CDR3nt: TGCGCCAGCAGCCCGGGACTAGCTGGGACAGATACGCAGTATTTT
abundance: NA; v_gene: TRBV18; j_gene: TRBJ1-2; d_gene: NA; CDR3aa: CASSPTFSFTYGYTF; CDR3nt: TGTGCCAGCTCGCCAACATTTTCCTTTACCTATGGCTACACCTTC
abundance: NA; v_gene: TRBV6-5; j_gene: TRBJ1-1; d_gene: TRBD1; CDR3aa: CASSLQGASAEAFF; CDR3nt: TGTGCCAGCAGTTTACAGGGGGCGTCTGCTGAAGCTTTCTTT
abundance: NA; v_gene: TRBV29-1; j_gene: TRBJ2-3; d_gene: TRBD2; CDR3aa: CSVESGEGGWGTDTQYF; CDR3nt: TGCAGCGTTGAGAGTGGGGAGGGTGGATGGGGCACAGATACGCAGTATTTT
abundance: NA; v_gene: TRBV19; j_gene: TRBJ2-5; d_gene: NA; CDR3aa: CASSIVVARESETQYF; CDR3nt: TGTGCCAGTAGTATAGTGGTAGCCCGGGAGTCGGAGACCCAGTACTTC
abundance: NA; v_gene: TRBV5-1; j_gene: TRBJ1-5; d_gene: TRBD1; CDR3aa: CASSPDRAVCNQPQHF; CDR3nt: TGCGCCAGCAGCCCGGACAGGGCTGTCTGCAATCAGCCCCAGCATTTT
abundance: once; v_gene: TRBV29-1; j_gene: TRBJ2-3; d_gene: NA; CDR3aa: CSVHLGDTQYF; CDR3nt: TGCAGCGTTCATCTAGGAGATACGCAGTATTTT
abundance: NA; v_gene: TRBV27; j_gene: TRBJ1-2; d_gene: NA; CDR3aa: CASSRDTRLYGYTF; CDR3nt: TGTGCCAGCAGTCGCGACACCCGGTTATATGGCTACACCTTC